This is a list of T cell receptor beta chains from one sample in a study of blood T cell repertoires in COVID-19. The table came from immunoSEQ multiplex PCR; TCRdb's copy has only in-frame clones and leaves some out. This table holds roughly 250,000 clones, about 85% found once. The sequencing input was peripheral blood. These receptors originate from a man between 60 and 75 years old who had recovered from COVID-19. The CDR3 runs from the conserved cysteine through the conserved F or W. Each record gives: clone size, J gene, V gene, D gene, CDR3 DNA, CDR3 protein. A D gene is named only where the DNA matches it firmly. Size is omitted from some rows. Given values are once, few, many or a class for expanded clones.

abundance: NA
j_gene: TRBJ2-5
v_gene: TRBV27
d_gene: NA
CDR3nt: TGTGCCAGCAGTTTCGGCCGGGGGGCTGAGGAGACCCAGTACTTC
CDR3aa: CASSFGRGAEETQYF

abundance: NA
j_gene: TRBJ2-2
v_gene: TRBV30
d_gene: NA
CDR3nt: TGTGCCTGGAGTGTACAGTGGAGCGAGGGCACCGGGGAGCTGTTTTTT
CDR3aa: CAWSVQWSEGTGELFF

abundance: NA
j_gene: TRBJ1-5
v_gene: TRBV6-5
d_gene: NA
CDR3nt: TGTGCCAGCAGTTACTCTTGGGGGCGTAATCAGCCCCAGCATTTT
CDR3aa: CASSYSWGRNQPQHF

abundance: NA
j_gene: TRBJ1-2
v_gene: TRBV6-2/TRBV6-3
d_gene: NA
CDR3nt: TGTGCCAGCAGTTCCCCGTCAGGGAAGGCGGATTATGGCTACACCTTC
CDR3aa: CASSSPSGKADYGYTF

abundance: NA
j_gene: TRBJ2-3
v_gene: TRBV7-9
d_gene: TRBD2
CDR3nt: TGTGCCAGCAGCTTGGGACTAGCGGGGAAATACACAGATACGCAGTATTTT
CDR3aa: CASSLGLAGKYTDTQYF

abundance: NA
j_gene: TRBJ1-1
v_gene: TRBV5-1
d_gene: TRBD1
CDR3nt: TGCGCCAGCAATCCAGGGGGGAACACTGAAGCTTTCTTT
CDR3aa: CASNPGGNTEAFF

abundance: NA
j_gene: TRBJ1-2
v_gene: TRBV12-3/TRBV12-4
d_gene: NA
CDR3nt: TGTGCCAGCAGTTTACGAGGCGGCTACACCTTC
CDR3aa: CASSLRGGYTF

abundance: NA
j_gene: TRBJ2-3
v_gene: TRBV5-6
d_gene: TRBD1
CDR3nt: TGTGCCAGCAGCTTGCTAATCGGGACAGGGGGCACAGATACGCAGTATTTT
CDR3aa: CASSLLIGTGGTDTQYF

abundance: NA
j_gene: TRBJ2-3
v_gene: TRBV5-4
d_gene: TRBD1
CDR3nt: TGTGCCAGCAGCTTGCGGACAGGGGGCAAAGATACGCAGTATTTT
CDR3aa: CASSLRTGGKDTQYF

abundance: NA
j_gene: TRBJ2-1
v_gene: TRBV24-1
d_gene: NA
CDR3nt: TGTGCCACCAGTGACCAGGACTTCTACAATGAGCAGTTCTTC
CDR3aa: CATSDQDFYNEQFF

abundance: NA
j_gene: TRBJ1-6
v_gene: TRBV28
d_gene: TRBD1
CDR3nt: TGTGCCAGCAGACCGCGGACAGGGGGTAATTCACCCCTCCACTTT
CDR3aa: CASRPRTGGNSPLHF

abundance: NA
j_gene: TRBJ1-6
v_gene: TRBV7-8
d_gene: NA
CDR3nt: TGTGCCAGCAGCTTAGAGTTACCCGGGAAAGGACAGCATAATTCACCCCTCCACTTT
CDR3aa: CASSLELPGKGQHNSPLHF

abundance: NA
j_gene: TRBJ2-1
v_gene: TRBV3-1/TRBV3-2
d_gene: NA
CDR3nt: TGTGCCAGCAGCCAAGTTTTGAGGGTCCCCTACAATGAGCAGTTCTTC
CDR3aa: CASSQVLRVPYNEQFF

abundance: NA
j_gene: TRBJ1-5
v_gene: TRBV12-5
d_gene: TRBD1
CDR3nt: TGTGCTAGTGGTTTGGCATTTCCCGGGACAGCTAGCAATCAGCCCCAGCATTTT
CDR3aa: CASGLAFPGTASNQPQHF

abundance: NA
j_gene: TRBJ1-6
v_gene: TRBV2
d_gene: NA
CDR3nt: TGTGCCAGCAGTGAAGGGCGGCTGCATTCACCCCTCCACTTT
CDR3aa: CASSEGRLHSPLHF

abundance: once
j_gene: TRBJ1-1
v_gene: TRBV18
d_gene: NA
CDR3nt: TGTGCCAGCTCACGCTCCCCGACAGTTGGCACTGAAGCTTTCTTT
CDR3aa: CASSRSPTVGTEAFF